One TCR beta chain is described in this entry. The antigen is not known. One base away lies a much larger clone, so this may be a sequencing read error. The CDR3 is 15 amino acids. Germline lookup yields CDR1 SQVTM and CDR2 ANQGSEA. The junction had 9 bases not matched to a gene; V was cut back by 3 bases and J by 4 bases. The authors ran a second PCR of 7 to 11 cycles using a sample-barcoded 5' primer and a J-beta primer mix. TCRdb ran MiXCR on the 5' RACE reads and lists one entry per CDR3 protein. The data hold hundreds of thousands of distinct CDR3 sequences, with roughly 60% observed a single time. This entry is derived from a study of blood T cells in healthy people across ages. Study-wide results and limits: Naive and antigen-experienced cells could not be conclusively compared, given unsorted PBMCs.

This clonotype was sampled from a man aged 30-40 years in good health. What was sequenced was blood. The V gene is TRBV29-1, the J gene TRBJ2-1; 7 bases fit TRBD2. The CDR3 loop is CSVDAQRGSYNEQFF. For the CDR3, the DNA is TGCAGCGTTGACGCCCAGCGGGGCTCGTACAATGAGCAGTTCTTC.